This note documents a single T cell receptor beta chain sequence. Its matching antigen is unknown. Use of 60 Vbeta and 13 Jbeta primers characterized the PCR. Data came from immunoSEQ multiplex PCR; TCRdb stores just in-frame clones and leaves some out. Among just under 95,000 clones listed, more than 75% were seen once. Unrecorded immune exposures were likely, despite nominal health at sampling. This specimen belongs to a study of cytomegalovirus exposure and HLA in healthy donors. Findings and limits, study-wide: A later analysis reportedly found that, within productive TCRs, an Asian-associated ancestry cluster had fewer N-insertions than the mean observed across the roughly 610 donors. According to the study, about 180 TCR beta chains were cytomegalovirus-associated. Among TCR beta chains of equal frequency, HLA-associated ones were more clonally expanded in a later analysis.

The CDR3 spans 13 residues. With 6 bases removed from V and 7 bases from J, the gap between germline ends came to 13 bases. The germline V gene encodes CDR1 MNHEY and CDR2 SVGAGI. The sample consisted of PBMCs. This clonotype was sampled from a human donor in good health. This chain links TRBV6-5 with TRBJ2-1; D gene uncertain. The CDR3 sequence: CASSRPGWNEQFF. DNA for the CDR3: TGTGCCAGCAGCCGCCCGGGTTGGAATGAGCAGTTCTTC.